Presented here are 5 T cell receptor beta chains from one specimen sequenced in a study of blood T cell repertoires in COVID-19. TCRdb's copy holds only in-frame clones and misses some; the assay was immunoSEQ multiplex PCR. The sample carries about 170,000 clones, roughly 70% recorded once. The sample taken for sequencing was peripheral blood. All receptors come from a woman over 75 with acute or convalescent COVID-19.

V usage is TRBV7-9 and J usage is TRBJ1-4, with D hard to call. The V end lost 5 bases, the J end lost 8 bases, and 12 bases lay between the germline ends. The CDR3 is 13 residues long. Germline assignment: CDR1 SEHNR and CDR2 FQNEAQ (reference sequence). The CDR3 reads CASSPREGEKLFF. The CDR3, as DNA: TGTGCCAGCAGCCCCCGGGAGGGAGAAAAACTGTTTTTT.

As regards this clone: A much larger clone lies one base from this, so it may be a read error. J is TRBJ2-5 and V is TRBV28; 10 bases map to TRBD2. With V trimmed by 4 bases and J by 7 bases, 12 bases remained unmatched. The CDR3 contains 16 residues. Per germline, CDR1 MDHEN and CDR2 SYDVKM. The CDR3: CASSSSSGSGWGTQYF. CDR3 nucleotide sequence: TGTGCCAGCAGTTCTTCTAGCGGGAGTGGGTGGGGGACCCAGTACTTC.

The rearrangement uses TRBV5-1 and TRBJ2-1; 7 positions match TRBD1. The CDR3 totals 16 residues. CDR1 SGHRS and CDR2 YFSETQ come from the germline V gene. The V segment lost 4 bases and the J segment 15 bases; nucleotides outside the gene matches: 22. The CDR3 reads CASSPRGGQLREIGFF. CDR3 bases: TGCGCCAGCAGCCCGCGAGGGGGACAGCTAAGGGAGATTGGGTTCTTC.

CDR3 nucleotide sequence: TGTGCCAGCAGCGCCCTTCCCAGGCAGGGAACTGAAGCTTTCTTT. It translates to CASSALPRQGTEAFF. The rearrangement joins TRBV9 to TRBJ1-1; possible D gene TRBD1, 5 bases. CDR1 is SGDLS and CDR2 is YYNGEE in the germline V gene. This CDR3 has 15 residues. Between the trimmed V and J ends, which lost 3 bases and 5 bases, there was a span of 17 bases.

This clone has at least ten counts. This CDR3 reads CASSQDGTGGNEQYF. The CDR3 DNA sequence: TGTGCCAGCAGCCAAGACGGGACAGGGGGGAACGAGCAGTACTTC. This chain joins TRBV5-5 and TRBJ2-7; 11 nucleotides line up with TRBD1. Germline CDR1 is SGHKS and CDR2 is YYEKEE (reference sequence). CDR3 length: 15 amino acids. With 4 bases clipped from V and 5 bases from J, the junction kept 8 bases outside the gene matches.